This is a list of T cell receptor beta chains from one sample in a study of blood T cell repertoires in COVID-19. Repertoires were generated with immunoSEQ multiplex PCR, while TCRdb's copy carries only in-frame clones and drops some. The table shows roughly 56,000 clones, with about 91% occurring only once. Sequencing was performed on peripheral blood. The origin of the receptors is a man aged 45-65 years with active COVID-19. Each CDR3 is given with its conserved first and last residue. A D gene is named only where the DNA matches it firmly. Clone size is not always given. Where it is, it says once, few, many or a class for expanded clones.

TRBJ2-1 | TRBV20-1 | NA | NA | TGCAGTGCTACCTCGAGGGTCGAGCAGTTCTTC | CSATSRVEQFF
TRBJ2-7 | TRBV7-9 | NA | TRBD1 | TGTGCCAGCAGCTGGACCGGGACAGGGGGCAACGAGCAGTACTTC | CASSWTGTGGNEQYF
TRBJ2-7 | TRBV10-3 | NA | NA | TGTGCCAACGGAGAGGGCACAGCCTCTACCTACGAGCAGTACTTC | CANGEGTASTYEQYF
TRBJ2-6 | TRBV14 | NA | NA | TGTGCCAGCAGCTTCCTCACAGGGAGAGCTGGGGCCAACGTCCTGACTTTC | CASSFLTGRAGANVLTF
TRBJ2-5 | TRBV12-3/TRBV12-4 | NA | NA | TGTGCCAGCAGTTCCGGGACTCCTATTTACTTC | CASSSGTPIYF
TRBJ2-7 | TRBV4-1 | NA | TRBD2 | TGCGCCAGCAGCCAAGTGGCTAGCGGCGACGAGCAGTACTTC | CASSQVASGDEQYF
TRBJ2-2 | TRBV5-1 | NA | NA | TGCGCCAGCAGCTTCGGGGTACAGGGGAACACCGGGGAGCTGTTTTTT | CASSFGVQGNTGELFF
TRBJ2-7 | TRBV2 | NA | NA | TGTGCCACGTCGGACAGTCCCTCCTACGAGCAGTACTTC | CATSDSPSYEQYF
TRBJ2-7 | TRBV27 | NA | NA | TGTGCCAGCGCTACAGGACCCTACGAGCAGTACTTC | CASATGPYEQYF
TRBJ2-7 | TRBV7-2 | large | TRBD2 | TGTGCCAGCAGCTTTGGGACTAGACAACCCTCCTACGAGCAGTACTTC | CASSFGTRQPSYEQYF
TRBJ2-1 | TRBV6-1 | NA | TRBD2 | TGTGCCAGCAGTGAATTGTTTTTGGGACTAGCGGGAGGTAGTGAGCAGTTCTTC | CASSELFLGLAGGSEQFF
TRBJ2-5 | TRBV18 | NA | NA | TGTGCCAGCTCACCACCAGCCAGGGTAGGGGAGACCCAGTACTTC | CASSPPARVGETQYF
TRBJ2-3 | TRBV6-2/TRBV6-3 | NA | TRBD2 | TGTGCCAGCAGTTACTCGAAACTAGCGGGGGGGCTGCGCACAGATACGCAGTATTTT | CASSYSKLAGGLRTDTQYF
TRBJ2-1 | TRBV5-5 | NA | TRBD1 | TGTGCCAGCAGCTTGGAAGCGGCAGGGGGTGTGCGTGAGCAGTTCTTC | CASSLEAAGGVREQFF
TRBJ2-1 | TRBV9 | NA | TRBD2 | TGTGCCAGCAGCGTAGGAGCGGGAGGGCCTCACAATGAGCAGTTCTTC | CASSVGAGGPHNEQFF
TRBJ2-3 | TRBV5-1 | NA | TRBD2 | TGCGCCAGCAGCTTAATAGCGGGAGCAGATACGCAGTATTTT | CASSLIAGADTQYF
TRBJ2-7 | TRBV5-6 | NA | NA | TGTGCCAGCAGCTTGGCACAGGCCACCTACGAGCAGTACTTC | CASSLAQATYEQYF
TRBJ2-5 | TRBV29-1 | once | TRBD2 | TGCAGCGTTGAGCCCGGGGGGAGGGGGACCCAGTACTTC | CSVEPGGRGTQYF
TRBJ2-5 | TRBV9 | NA | NA | TGTGCCAGCAGCGTAGAAGCGATCGGGTCCCCAGACCAAGAGACCCAGTACTTC | CASSVEAIGSPDQETQYF